Each of the 12 T cell receptor beta chains below was sequenced from the same sample in a study of OX40 agonist ivuxolimab in advanced cancers. The method was immunoSEQ multiplex PCR; TCRdb's version includes in-frame clones alone and lacks a portion of them. This repertoire shows about 43,000 clones, around 86% found once; its top ten account for about 15%. The material sequenced was CD4+ or CD8+ T cells sorted from blood, taken in a trial of the OX40 agonist ivuxolimab. These receptors were obtained from an adult with an advanced solid tumor such as melanoma, head and neck, liver or kidney cancer.

The chain employs TRBV11-2 and TRBJ1-1; TRBD1 matches at 7 bases. The CDR3 has 16 residues. CDR1 is SGHAT and CDR2 is FQNNGV in the germline V gene. V shed 0 bases, J shed 0 bases, and the junction held 4 bases outside the gene matches. The CDR3 nucleotides are TGTGCCAGCAGCTTAGACCCGACAGGGATGAACACTGAAGCTTTCTTT. It yields the protein CASSLDPTGMNTEAFF.

CDR3 amino acids: CASSLGRYTDTQYF. The DNA of the CDR3 is TGTGCCAGCAGCTTAGGCCGATACACAGATACGCAGTATTTT. The gene calls are TRBV7-2 and TRBJ2-3; no firm D call. This CDR3 is built from 14 residues. V was trimmed by 1 base and J by 2 bases, leaving 7 bases between them. The germline gives CDR1 SGHTA, CDR2 FQGNSA.

A single count supports this clone. The CDR3 spells CASSLGGGRDNEQFF. CDR3 bases: TGTGCCAGCAGCTTAGGAGGGGGCCGGGACAATGAGCAGTTCTTC. V gene TRBV11-3 combines with J gene TRBJ2-1; 7 positions match TRBD1. Germline V gene data show CDR1 as SGHNT and CDR2 as YENEEA. CDR3 size: 15 residues. J lost 5 bases, V lost 1 base, and 5 bases had no gene match.

The V call is TRBV5-1, the J call TRBJ1-2; 7 bases fit TRBD1. The J segment lost 8 bases and the V segment lost 4 bases, leaving 14 bases of the junction unmatched. CDR3 size: 15 residues. Per germline, CDR1 SGHRS and CDR2 YFSETQ. The CDR3 DNA reads as TGCGCCAGCAGCCCTGAGGTACAGGGGCTCGGGGGCTACACCTTC. Its protein product is CASSPEVQGLGGYTF.

V is TRBV6-1 and J is TRBJ1-2; tentative D call: TRBD1 (5 bases). CDR3 length: 13 residues. In germline, CDR1 is MNHNS, CDR2 SASEGT. V lost 7 bases and J lost 4, with 13 bases in between. CDR3 amino acids: CASNSGGAYGYTF. CDR3 in DNA: TGTGCCAGCAACTCCGGAGGGGCCTATGGCTACACCTTC.

CDR3 nucleotides: TGCGCCAGCAGCCAAGGAGGGCCGGGCACCTTC. Protein product: CASSQGGPGTF. The J gene is TRBJ1-2, the V gene TRBV4-1; D is uncertain. The V end was cut by 1 base, the J end by 13 bases, with 10 bases between. The CDR3 runs 11 residues. Looked up from germline, CDR1 is MGHRA and CDR2 is YSYEKL.

This clone was seen once. This chain joins TRBV7-9 and TRBJ2-3; no firm D call. Germline CDR1 reads SEHNR; CDR2 reads FQNEAQ (reference sequence). The V gene lost 4 bases and the J gene lost 4 bases, with 6 bases spanning the gap. CDR3 length: 12 residues. The CDR3 DNA reads TGTGCCAGCAGCTCGGACCCAGATACGCAGTATTTT. Its protein product is CASSSDPDTQYF.

This chain uses TRBV7-9 with TRBJ1-1; TRBD1 matches 7 bases. The germline CDR1 and CDR2 sequences are SEHNR and FQNEAQ (reference sequence). V shed 8 bases, J shed 4 bases, and the junction held 1 base outside the gene matches. The CDR3 is 11 amino acids. Here the CDR3 reads CASYRGTEAFF. The CDR3 bases are TGTGCCAGCTACAGGGGCACTGAAGCTTTCTTT.

This chain joins TRBV11-1 and TRBJ2-7, with D perhaps being TRBD1 or TRBD2 (5 bases each). This CDR3 has 13 residues. Germline values: CDR1 SGHAT, CDR2 FQDESV (reference sequence). V was cut by 5 bases and J by 3 bases, with 11 bases left in between. The CDR3 DNA sequence: TGTGCCAGCAGCCCCGGGGCCTACTACGAGCAGTACGTC. Protein: CASSPGAYYEQYV.

The chain couples TRBV27 to TRBJ1-1; the match to TRBD1 covers 11 bases. CDR1 and CDR2 from the germline V gene are MNHEY and SMNVEV (reference sequence). The V gene end was trimmed by 4 bases and the J gene end by 6 bases; junction bases not matched to a gene: 4. The CDR3 contains 14 residues. The CDR3 coding sequence is TGTGCCAGCAGTTGGACAGGGGGCGCCCCTGAAGCTTTCTTT. Its protein is CASSWTGGAPEAFF.

The chain employs TRBV5-4 and TRBJ2-7; 7 bases fit TRBD1. The CDR3 length is 15 residues. The V gene's germline CDR1 is SGHNT and CDR2 YYREEE (reference sequence). V lost 3 bases to trimming and J lost 7 bases; unmatched junction nucleotides: 13. In nucleotides, the CDR3 is TGTGCCAGCAGCTCCCGGGACAGCCCGAATGGGGAGCAGTACTTC. Its translation is CASSSRDSPNGEQYF.

The V call is TRBV18, the J call TRBJ1-1, with a tentative D call TRBD1 (6 bases). The ends were cut back, 3 bases at V and 7 bases at J, with 18 bases in the middle. This CDR3 comprises 15 residues. Germline CDR1 is KGHSH and CDR2 is LQKENI. For the CDR3, the DNA is TGTGCCAGCTCACCGACAGGCCCCCGACTTCATGAAGCTTTCTTT. Translation: CASSPTGPRLHEAFF.